The next 23 T cell receptor beta chains were all read from a single sample in a study of cytomegalovirus exposure and HLA in healthy donors. The PCR contained 60 Vbeta and 13 Jbeta primers. TCRdb's table, derived via immunoSEQ multiplex PCR, lists solely in-frame clones and lacks some. This sample has 180,000 or so clones, with about 82% found just once. The sequenced material came from PBMCs. Receptors originate from a female donor in good health and CMV-seronegative.

The chain joins TRBV4-1 to TRBJ1-1, with D unclear. Trimming took off 3 bases at V and 4 bases at J, with 15 bases between the two ends. This CDR3 contains 15 residues. The germline gives CDR1 MGHRA, CDR2 YSYEKL. The CDR3 is CASSQPGRGFTEAFF. CDR3 bases: TGCGCCAGCAGCCAGCCGGGGAGAGGGTTCACTGAAGCTTTCTTT.

The chain is built from TRBV6-1 and TRBJ2-5; D perhaps matches TRBD2 (5 bases). The assigned J gene may be wrong: the sequence end matches TRBJ2-7 better. Germline V gene data show CDR1 as MNHNS and CDR2 as SASEGT. The CDR3 covers 13 residues. CDR3 nucleotides: TGTGCCAGCAGTAGCACTAGAGCCTACGAGCAGTACTTC. Its protein is CASSSTRAYEQYF.

V gene TRBV5-4 combines with J gene TRBJ2-1, with 9 bases identical to TRBD2. V shed 0 bases and J 7 bases; nucleotides not matched to a gene: 8. This CDR3 spans 16 amino acids. CDR1 is SGHNT and CDR2 is YYREEE in the germline V gene (reference sequence). For the CDR3, the DNA is TGTGCCAGCAGCTTGGCCGCAGCGGGGGGTCTTAATGAGCAGTTCTTC. Amino acid sequence: CASSLAAAGGLNEQFF.

In its sample, this clone was seen a few times. The rearrangement uses TRBV28 and TRBJ1-2; weak D call: TRBD1 (6 bases). The CDR3 runs 17 residues. From germline, CDR1 is MDHEN and CDR2 SYDVKM. Trimming shortened V by 6 bases and J by 5 bases, and 25 bases separated the two germline ends. In DNA form, the CDR3 reads TGTGCCAGCAGACAACCGGGACAAAGCTCGGCCAGTTATGGCTACACCTTC. Translating it yields CASRQPGQSSASYGYTF.

The rearrangement uses TRBV28 and TRBJ1-3; D not certain. Trimming shortened V by 8 bases and J by 0 bases, and 11 bases separated the two germline ends. Per germline, CDR1 MDHEN and CDR2 SYDVKM. The CDR3 consists of 14 residues. The CDR3 nucleotides are TGTGCCAGCGGCCGCCCTAGCTCTGGAAACACCATATATTTT. The encoded protein is CASGRPSSGNTIYF.

The V call is TRBV4-2, the J call TRBJ2-1, with 12 bases aligning to TRBD2. Trimming took 0 bases from V and 3 from J; bases not matched to a gene: 0. The CDR3 consists of 16 residues. The germline CDR1 and CDR2 sequences are LGHNA and YNFKEQ. The CDR3 DNA is TGTGCCAGCAGCCAAGAGACTAGCGGGAGCTACAATGAGCAGTTCTTC. Protein: CASSQETSGSYNEQFF.

V is TRBV6-6 and J is TRBJ2-1; D is unresolved. The germline gives CDR1 MNHNY, CDR2 SVGAGI (reference sequence). The CDR3 is made up of 13 amino acids. V was trimmed by 7 bases and J by 4 bases, leaving 11 bases between them. The CDR3 DNA reads as TGTGCCAGCAACCCTACCACGTACAATGAGCAGTTCTTC. Translation gives CASNPTTYNEQFF.

This chain joins TRBV10-3 and TRBJ2-2; 7 bases fit TRBD1. Germline values: CDR1 ENHRY, CDR2 SYGVKD. J gave up 3 bases and V 8 bases, and 21 bases lay outside the gene matches. There are 19 residues in the CDR3. The CDR3 reads CAIASHFSDRAYYTGELFF. The CDR3 coding sequence is TGTGCCATCGCCAGCCACTTTTCTGACAGGGCTTACTACACCGGGGAGCTGTTTTTT.

This clone turned up a few times. The V call is TRBV4-1, the J call TRBJ1-2, with 7 positions matching TRBD1. V was clipped by 2 bases and J by 5 bases; unmatched bases: 5. Germline lookup yields CDR1 MGHRA and CDR2 YSYEKL. CDR3 length: 14 residues. The chain's CDR3 is CASSQSAGQYGYTF. The DNA for the CDR3 is TGCGCCAGCAGCCAATCGGCGGGACAGTATGGCTACACCTTC.

This rearrangement joins TRBV5-4 to TRBJ2-3, with 9 bases aligning to TRBD1. The germline gives CDR1 SGHNT, CDR2 YYREEE (reference sequence). V shed 2 bases, J shed 1 base, and the junction held 8 bases outside the gene matches. The CDR3 is made up of 17 amino acids. CDR3 sequence (DNA): TGTGCCAGCAGCTTTGACGCCTGGGACAGGGGCACAGATACGCAGTATTTT. It codes for CASSFDAWDRGTDTQYF.

The chain uses TRBV4-3 and TRBJ1-2; 9 nucleotides agree with TRBD1. CDR1 and CDR2 from the germline V gene are LGHNA and YSLEER. Unmatched junction bases numbered 11, after V lost 1 base and J lost 8 bases. The CDR3 is 16 amino acids. CDR3 in DNA: TGCGCCAGCAGCCAAGCCGCAAGGTGGACAGGGGACGGCTACACCTTC. It specifies CASSQAARWTGDGYTF.

The chain recombines TRBV4-2 with TRBJ2-1; D is possibly TRBD2 (6 bases). This CDR3 comprises 13 residues. Germline loops: CDR1 LGHNA, CDR2 YNFKEQ. Deletions cut 3 bases from V and 14 bases from J, with 17 bases between. The DNA of the CDR3 is TGTGCCAGCAGCCACAAGAGGGGCGGGAAGGAGTTCTTC. It codes for CASSHKRGGKEFF.

This clone was seen once. The chain recombines TRBV7-6 with TRBJ2-2; 8 bases fit TRBD1. The CDR3 contains 18 residues. V was clipped by 1 base and J by 0 bases; unmatched bases: 7. CDR1 is SGHVS, CDR2 FNYEAQ, per germline. The CDR3 loop reads CASSLVWRTGSNTGELFF. CDR3 sequence (DNA): TGTGCCAGCAGCTTAGTATGGCGGACAGGGTCGAACACCGGGGAGCTGTTTTTT.

The rearrangement links TRBV30 to TRBJ2-7, with a tentative D call TRBD2 (5 bases). The germline gives CDR1 GTSNPN, CDR2 SVGIG (reference sequence). This CDR3 is 12 amino acids long. V was clipped by 5 bases and J by 8 bases, with 16 bases between them. The CDR3 region is CAWAIHSGKQYF. CDR3 nucleotides: TGTGCCTGGGCCATCCATTCGGGGAAGCAGTACTTC.

This chain joins TRBV9 and TRBJ1-1, with a possible D match to TRBD1 (5 bases). The CDR3 is 12 residues long. V dropped 3 bases and J dropped 7 bases, with 10 bases sitting between them. The germline V gene has CDR1 SGDLS and CDR2 YYNGEE. In DNA, the CDR3 is TGTGCCAGCAGCGCAGGGCTTGGTGAAGCTTTCTTT. This sequence encodes CASSAGLGEAFF.

This clone was seen a handful of times. The J gene is TRBJ2-3, the V gene TRBV4-3; TRBD1 matches 7 bases. V lost 0 bases to trimming and J lost 4 bases; unmatched junction nucleotides: 4. This CDR3 has 15 amino acids. Germline CDR1 is LGHNA and CDR2 is YSLEER. The CDR3 protein is CASSQERQGADTQYF. The CDR3, as DNA: TGCGCCAGCAGCCAAGAACGTCAGGGGGCAGATACGCAGTATTTT.

The chain has TRBV19 and TRBJ1-5; D is unresolved. V lost 5 bases, J lost 0 bases, and 5 bases lay in between. The CDR3 totals 13 residues. The germline CDR1 and CDR2 sequences are LNHDA and SQIVND (reference sequence). CDR3 nucleotides: TGTGCCAGTAGTCCAAATAGCAATCAGCCCCAGCATTTT. As protein: CASSPNSNQPQHF.

This CDR3 is CATLPGTGVQPQHF. For the CDR3, the DNA is TGTGCCACCCTTCCCGGGACAGGGGTCCAGCCCCAGCATTTT. The chain recombines TRBV6-1 with TRBJ1-5, with TRBD1 matching 10 bases. The length of the CDR3 is 14 residues. In germline, CDR1 is MNHNS, CDR2 SASEGT. V lost 10 bases, J lost 7 bases, and 10 bases stayed unmatched.

Note on this clone: Relative to the germline gene, one junction end is altered; a read error may explain this. The gene calls are TRBV4-2 and TRBJ2-4; unclear D gene. The CDR3 spans 15 residues. CDR1 is LGHNA and CDR2 is YNFKEQ in the germline V gene. CDR3 sequence (DNA): TGTGCCAGCAGCCAAGACAGAACCCCCAAAAACAGTCAGTACTTC. Translation: CASSQDRTPKNSQYF.

The chain uses TRBV4-2 and TRBJ2-7; 12 bases match TRBD2. V lost 3 bases, J lost 1 base, and 10 bases stayed unmatched. The CDR3 is 18 amino acids. Germline values: CDR1 LGHNA, CDR2 YNFKEQ. The chain's CDR3 is CASSQELGLAGKSYEQYF. The CDR3 nucleotides read TGTGCCAGCAGCCAGGAATTAGGACTAGCGGGGAAATCCTACGAGCAGTACTTC.

The genes are TRBV5-1 and TRBJ1-1, with D tentatively TRBD1 (5 bases). Germline V gene data show CDR1 as SGHRS and CDR2 as YFSETQ. The CDR3 covers 15 residues. The V and J ends lost 4 bases and 2 bases respectively, with 15 bases between them. CDR3 DNA sequence: TGCGCCAGCAGCCTAGAGTGGGGGGTTAACACTGAAGCTTTCTTT. It translates to CASSLEWGVNTEAFF.

V gene TRBV7-2 combines with J gene TRBJ1-2; the D gene is possibly TRBD1 (6 bases). Trimming left V 1 base short and J 7 bases short, with 16 bases between. This CDR3 is 15 amino acids long. Germline lookup yields CDR1 SGHTA and CDR2 FQGNSA. Written as DNA, the CDR3 is TGTGCCAGCAGCTTAGACTCGACAGGTTTTCGTGGCTACACCTTC. Residues: CASSLDSTGFRGYTF.

This clone was observed a single time. The chain uses TRBV9 and TRBJ2-7; D is perhaps TRBD2 (6 bases). This CDR3 spans 14 amino acids. Germline lookup yields CDR1 SGDLS and CDR2 YYNGEE. Trimming took 2 bases from V and 5 from J, leaving 14 bases between them. CDR3 region: CASSVTRNDDEQYF. CDR3 nucleotide sequence: TGTGCCAGCAGCGTGACTAGGAACGATGACGAGCAGTACTTC.